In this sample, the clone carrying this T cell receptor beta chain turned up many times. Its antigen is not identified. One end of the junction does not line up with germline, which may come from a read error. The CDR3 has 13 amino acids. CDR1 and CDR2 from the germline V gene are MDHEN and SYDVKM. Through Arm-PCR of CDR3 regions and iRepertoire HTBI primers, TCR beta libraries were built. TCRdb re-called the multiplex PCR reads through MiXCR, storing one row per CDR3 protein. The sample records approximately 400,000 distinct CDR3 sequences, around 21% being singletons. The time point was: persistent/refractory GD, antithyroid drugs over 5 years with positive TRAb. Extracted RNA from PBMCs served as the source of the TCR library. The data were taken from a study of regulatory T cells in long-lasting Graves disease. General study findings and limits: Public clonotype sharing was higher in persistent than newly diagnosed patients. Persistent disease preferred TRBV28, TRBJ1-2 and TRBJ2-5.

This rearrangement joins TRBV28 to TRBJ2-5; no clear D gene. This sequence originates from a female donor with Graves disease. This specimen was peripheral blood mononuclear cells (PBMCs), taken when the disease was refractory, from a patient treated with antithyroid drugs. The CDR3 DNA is TGTGCCAGCACAGCCCCAGTGGGAATTATGATGGGCTTC. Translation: CASTAPVGIMMGF. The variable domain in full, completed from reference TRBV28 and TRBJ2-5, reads DVKVTQSSRYLVKRTGEKVFLECVQDMDHENMFWYRQDPGLGLRLIYFSYDVKMKEKGDIPEGYSVSREKKERFSLILESASTNQTSMYLCASTAPVGIMMGFGPGTRLLVL.